The rows below give T cell receptor beta chains drawn from one sample of a study of T cell repertoires in ileal Crohn's disease. Assay: immunoSEQ multiplex PCR; the TCRdb copy retains only in-frame clones and omits some. Of roughly 13,000 clones listed, approximately 63% are singletons. The sample was ileal tissue. These receptors came from an adult with Crohn's disease. CDR3s include the opening cysteine and the closing phenylalanine or tryptophan. Fields, in order: clone size, V gene, J gene, D gene, CDR3 protein, CDR3 DNA. The D gene is left open where the match is weak. A row's size may be missing; if present it is once, few, many or a size class.

>few|TRBV4-2|TRBJ2-2|TRBD1
CASSQASGQDYGELFF
TGTGCCAGCAGCCAAGCGTCGGGACAGGATTACGGGGAGCTGTTTTTT
>NA|TRBV20-1|TRBJ2-3|NA
CSASRDTQYF
TGCAGTGCTAGTCGGGATACGCAGTATTTT
>few|TRBV11-2|TRBJ2-5|NA
CASSPSGGQETQYF
TGTGCCAGCAGCCCGAGTGGGGGCCAAGAGACCCAGTACTTC
>few|TRBV27|TRBJ2-3|TRBD1
CASADRARDTQYF
TGTGCCAGCGCGGACAGGGCCAGAGATACGCAGTATTTT
>NA|TRBV19|TRBJ1-1|NA
CASSLKRVGTEAFF
TGTGCCAGTAGCCTTAAAAGAGTAGGCACTGAAGCTTTTTTT
>NA|TRBV23-1|TRBJ1-5|NA
CASRPHREDSNQPQHF
TGCGCCAGCAGGCCGCATAGGGAGGATAGCAATCAGCCCCAGCATTTT
>NA|TRBV6-6|TRBJ2-7|NA
CASSYGDRSSYEQYF
TGTGCCAGCAGTTACGGGGACCGTAGCTCCTACGAGCAGTACTTC
>NA|TRBV9|TRBJ2-5|TRBD2
CASSVGSGGGIETQYF
TGTGCCAGCAGCGTAGGTAGCGGGGGCGGGATAGAGACCCAGTACTTC
>NA|TRBV5-1|TRBJ2-5|TRBD1
CASTGTAQETQYF
TGCGCCAGCACCGGGACAGCCCAAGAGACCCAGTACTTC
>NA|TRBV6-6|TRBJ1-4|TRBD1
CASSFTGGEKLFF
TGTGCCAGCAGTTTTACAGGGGGAGAAAAACTGTTTTTT
>NA|TRBV2|TRBJ2-5|TRBD2
CASRLLAGGLKTQYF
TGTGCCAGCAGACTATTAGCGGGGGGGTTGAAGACCCAGTACTTC
>few|TRBV5-1|TRBJ2-2|NA
CASSMGLLNTGELFF
TGCGCCAGCAGCATGGGGTTACTTAACACCGGGGAGCTGTTTTTT
>NA|TRBV6-1|TRBJ2-5|NA
CASSATLDSQETQYF
TGTGCCAGCAGTGCTACTTTGGACAGCCAAGAGACCCAGTACTTC